These 12 T cell receptor beta chains were sequenced from one sample in a study of control samples from healthy donors and cancer patients. Measured with immunoSEQ multiplex PCR; TCRdb has only the in-frame clones, and not every one. Of roughly 38,000 clones listed, 80% to 95% were seen once; the top ten hold around 3.9%. The sample consisted of blood. These receptors were obtained from a woman aged 45-65 years in good health.

This chain links TRBV28 with TRBJ1-2, with D possibly being TRBD1 (6 bases). Germline V lookup: CDR1 MDHEN, CDR2 SYDVKM. This CDR3 is 14 amino acids long. V shed 6 bases and J shed 6 bases, with 17 bases lying between them. CDR3 amino acids: CASRPSRGRDGYTF. CDR3 nucleotide sequence: TGTGCCAGCAGGCCTAGCAGGGGACGGGATGGCTACACCTTC.

V is TRBV2 and J is TRBJ2-5; TRBD2 matches 8 bases. V shed 5 bases and J 5 bases; nucleotides not matched to a gene: 7. The germline V gene encodes CDR1 SNHLY and CDR2 FYNNEI. The CDR3 has 14 residues. Written as DNA, the CDR3 is TGTGCCAGCAGTAGCGGGGGTTTAGAGGAGACCCAGTACTTC. It codes for CASSSGGLEETQYF.

The chain has TRBV28 and TRBJ1-2; D uncertain. Germline V gives CDR1 MDHEN, CDR2 SYDVKM. The CDR3 runs 10 residues. The ends were cut back, 11 bases at V and 4 bases at J, with 8 bases in the middle. The CDR3 spells CAGRGYGYTF. In DNA form, the CDR3 reads TGTGCCGGGCGGGGCTATGGCTACACCTTC.

This chain joins TRBV12-3 or TRBV12-4 and TRBJ1-1; D is undetermined. This CDR3 has 11 residues. Trimming cost V 1 base and J 10 bases, with 7 bases left between them. Here the CDR3 DNA reads TGTGCCAGCAGTTTAGAGAGAGCAGCTTTCTTT. Amino acid sequence: CASSLERAAFF.

This sequence joins TRBV10-3 and TRBJ1-4; 7 bases align to TRBD1. Trimming at V came to 7 bases and at J to 3 bases, leaving 5 bases not matched to a gene. CDR1 is ENHRY, CDR2 SYGVKD, per germline. CDR3 length equals 14 residues. The DNA of the CDR3 is TGTGCCATCAATCGACAGGGACCTAATGAAAAACTGTTTTTT. This sequence encodes CAINRQGPNEKLFF.

This clone occurred once. The chain links TRBV2 to TRBJ2-5; TRBD1 is a possible D gene (6 bases). V lost 10 bases, J lost 1 base, and 16 bases lay in between. Germline CDR1 SNHLY, CDR2 FYNNEI. The CDR3 runs to 14 residues. Written as DNA, the CDR3 is TGTGCCATCACCTTAAGGGACACCCAAGAGACCCAGTACTTC. Translated, it gives CAITLRDTQETQYF.

The CDR3 coding sequence is TGTGCCAGCAGCCGAGGTGTGACAGCCACTTCTGGGGGCTACACCTTC. This sequence encodes CASSRGVTATSGGYTF. The chain combines TRBV7-8 with TRBJ1-2; D might be TRBD1 (5 bases). CDR1 and CDR2 (germline): SGHVS, FQNEAQ. This CDR3 spans 16 amino acids. Trimming cost V 5 bases and J 8 bases, with 24 bases left between them.

The rearrangement joins TRBV2 to TRBJ1-3; the D gene is possibly TRBD1 (6 bases). Germline V gene lookup returns CDR1 SNHLY and CDR2 FYNNEI. The CDR3 sequence is 15 residues long. V lost 2 bases, J lost 4 bases, and 12 bases lay in between. The CDR3 coding sequence is TGTGCCAGCAGTGAAAGCAGGGGAGTAGGAAACACCATATATTTT. Its protein is CASSESRGVGNTIYF. Based on the CDR3 plus reference TRBV2 and TRBJ1-3, the full variable domain is EPEVTQTPSHQVTQMGQEVILRCVPISNHLYFYWYRQILGQKVEFLVSFYNNEISEKSEIFDDQFSVERPDGSNFTLKIRSTKLEDSAMYFCASSESRGVGNTIYFGEGSWLTVV.

The rearrangement uses TRBV19 and TRBJ1-4, with TRBD1 matching 8 bases. Trimming at V came to 7 bases and at J to 0 bases, leaving 4 bases not matched to a gene. Germline V gene sequence: CDR1 LNHDA, CDR2 SQIVND (reference sequence). CDR3 length: 15 amino acids. CDR3 in amino acids: CASNTGGSTNEKLFF. DNA for the CDR3: TGTGCCAGTAATACAGGGGGATCAACTAATGAAAAACTGTTTTTT. The entire variable domain, with the rest obtained from reference TRBV19 and TRBJ1-4, is as follows: DGGITQSPKYLFRKEGQNVTLSCEQNLNHDAMYWYRQDPGQGLRLIYYSQIVNDFQKGDIAEGYSVSREKKESFPLTVTSAQKNPTAFYLCASNTGGSTNEKLFFGSGTQLSVL.

The chain carries TRBV7-6 and TRBJ2-7; D unresolved. Trimming took 7 bases from V and 2 from J, leaving 12 bases between them. There are 13 residues in the CDR3. The germline V gene encodes CDR1 SGHVS and CDR2 FNYEAQ. CDR3 nucleotide sequence: TGTGCCAGCAACCCTCCTGGGGCCTACGAGCAGTACTTC. It translates to CASNPPGAYEQYF.

This rearrangement joins TRBV7-8 to TRBJ1-1; D unclear. The CDR3 is 14 residues long. Germline-derived CDR1 and CDR2 are SGHVS and FQNEAQ. V shed 2 bases and J shed 6 bases, with 13 bases lying between them. The CDR3 spells CASSLQDSGPEAFF. The CDR3 coding sequence is TGTGCCAGCAGCTTACAGGATTCGGGCCCTGAAGCTTTCTTT.

This chain links TRBV21-1 with TRBJ2-7; the DNA was not used to check the table's D call, TRBD1. TRBV21-1 corresponds to a pseudogene. CDR3 size: 16 residues. CDR3 DNA: TGTGCCAGCAGCAAAGACAGGGGGCTGGGCTCCTACGAGCAGTACTTC. It codes for CASSKDRGLGSYEQYF.